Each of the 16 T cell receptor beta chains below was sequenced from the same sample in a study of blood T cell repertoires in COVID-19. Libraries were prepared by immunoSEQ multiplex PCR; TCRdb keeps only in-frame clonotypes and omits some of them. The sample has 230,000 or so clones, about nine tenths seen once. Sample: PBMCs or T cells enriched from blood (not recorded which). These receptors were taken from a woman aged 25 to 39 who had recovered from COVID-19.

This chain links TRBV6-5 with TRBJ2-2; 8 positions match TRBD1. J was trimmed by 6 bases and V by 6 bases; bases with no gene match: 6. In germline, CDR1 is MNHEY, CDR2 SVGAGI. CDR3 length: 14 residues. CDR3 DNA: TGTGCCAGCAGGACCGACAGGGGTCCCGGGGAGCTGTTTTTT. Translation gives CASRTDRGPGELFF.

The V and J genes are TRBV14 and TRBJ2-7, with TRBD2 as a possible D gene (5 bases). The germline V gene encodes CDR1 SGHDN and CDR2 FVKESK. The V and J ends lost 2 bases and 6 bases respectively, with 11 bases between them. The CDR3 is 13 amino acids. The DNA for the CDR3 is TGTGCCAGCAGCCAATGGACTGCGCGCGAGCAGTACTTC. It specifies CASSQWTAREQYF.

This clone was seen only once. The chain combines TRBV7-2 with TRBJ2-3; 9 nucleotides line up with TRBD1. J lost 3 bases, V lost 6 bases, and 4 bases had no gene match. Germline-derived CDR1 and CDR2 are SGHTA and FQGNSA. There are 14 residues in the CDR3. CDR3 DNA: TGTGCCAGCAGGGAACAGGGGGCAACAGATACGCAGTATTTT. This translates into CASREQGATDTQYF.

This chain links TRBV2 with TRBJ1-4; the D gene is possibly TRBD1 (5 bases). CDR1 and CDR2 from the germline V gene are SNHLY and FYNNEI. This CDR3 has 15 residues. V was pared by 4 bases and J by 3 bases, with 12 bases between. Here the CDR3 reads CASSVGGGANEKLFF. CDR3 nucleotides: TGTGCCAGCAGTGTCGGGGGAGGGGCTAATGAAAAACTGTTTTTT.

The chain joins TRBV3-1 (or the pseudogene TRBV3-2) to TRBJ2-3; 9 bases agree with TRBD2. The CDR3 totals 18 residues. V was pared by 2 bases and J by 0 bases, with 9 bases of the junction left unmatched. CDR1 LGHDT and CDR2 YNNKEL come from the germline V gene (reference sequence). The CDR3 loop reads CASSQISGGPLSTDTQYF. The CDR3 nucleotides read TGTGCCAGCAGCCAAATTAGCGGGGGCCCACTTAGCACAGATACGCAGTATTTT.

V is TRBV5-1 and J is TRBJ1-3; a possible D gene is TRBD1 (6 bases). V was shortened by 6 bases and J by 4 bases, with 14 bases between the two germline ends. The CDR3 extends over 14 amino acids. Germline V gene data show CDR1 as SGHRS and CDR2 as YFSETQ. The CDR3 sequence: CASMAAGVGNTIYF. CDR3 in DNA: TGCGCCAGCATGGCAGCAGGGGTCGGAAACACCATATATTTT.

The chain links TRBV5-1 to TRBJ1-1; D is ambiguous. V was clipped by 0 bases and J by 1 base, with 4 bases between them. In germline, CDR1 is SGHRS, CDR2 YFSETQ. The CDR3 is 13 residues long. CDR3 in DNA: TGCGCCAGCAGCTTGGGTCGGAACACTGAAGCTTTCTTT. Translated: CASSLGRNTEAFF.

CDR3 region: CASSLASFNEQFF. The CDR3 DNA follows: TGTGCCAGCAGCTTAGCCTCCTTTAATGAGCAGTTCTTC. V gene TRBV11-2 combines with J gene TRBJ2-1; no clear D. Per the germline V gene, CDR1 is SGHAT and CDR2 is FQNNGV. V was shortened by 1 base and J by 7 bases, with 8 bases between the two germline ends. The CDR3 has 13 amino acids.

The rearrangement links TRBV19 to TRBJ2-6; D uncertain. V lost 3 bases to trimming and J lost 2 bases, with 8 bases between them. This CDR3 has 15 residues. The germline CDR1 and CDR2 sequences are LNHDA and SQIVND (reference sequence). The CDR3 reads CASSISGAGANVLTF. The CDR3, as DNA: TGTGCCAGTAGTATCTCCGGAGCTGGGGCCAACGTCCTGACTTTC.

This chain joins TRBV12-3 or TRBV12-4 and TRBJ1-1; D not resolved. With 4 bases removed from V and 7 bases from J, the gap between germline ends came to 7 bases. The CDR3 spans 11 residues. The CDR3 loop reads CASSWSDEAFF. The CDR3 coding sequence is TGTGCCAGCAGTTGGTCAGATGAAGCTTTCTTT.

As DNA, the CDR3 is TGTGCCAGCAGCTCCTCAGGGGACAACTATGGCTACACCTTC. The encoded protein is CASSSSGDNYGYTF. This chain uses TRBV7-9 with TRBJ1-2, with D possibly matching TRBD1 (6 bases). From germline, CDR1 is SEHNR and CDR2 FQNEAQ (reference sequence). This CDR3 spans 14 amino acids. V was pared by 4 bases and J by 2 bases, with 11 bases between.

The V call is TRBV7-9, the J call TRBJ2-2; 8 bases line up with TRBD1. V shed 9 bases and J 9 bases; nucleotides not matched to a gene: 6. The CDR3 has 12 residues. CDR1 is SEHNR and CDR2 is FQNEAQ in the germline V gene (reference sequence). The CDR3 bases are TGTGCCAGGACAGGGGATTTAAGGGAGCTGTTTTTT. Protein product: CARTGDLRELFF.

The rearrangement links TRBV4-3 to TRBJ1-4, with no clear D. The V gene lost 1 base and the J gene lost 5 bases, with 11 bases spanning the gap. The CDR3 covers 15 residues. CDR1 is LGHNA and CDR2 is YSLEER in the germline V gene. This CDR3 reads CASSQVRAGNEKLFF. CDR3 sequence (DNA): TGCGCCAGCAGCCAAGTTCGGGCGGGGAATGAAAAACTGTTTTTT.

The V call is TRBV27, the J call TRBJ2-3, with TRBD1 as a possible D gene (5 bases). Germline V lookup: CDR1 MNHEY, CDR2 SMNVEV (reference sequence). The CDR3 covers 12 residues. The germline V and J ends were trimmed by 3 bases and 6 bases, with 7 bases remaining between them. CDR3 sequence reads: CASSFNRDTQYF. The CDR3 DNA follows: TGTGCCAGCAGTTTTAACAGGGATACGCAGTATTTT.

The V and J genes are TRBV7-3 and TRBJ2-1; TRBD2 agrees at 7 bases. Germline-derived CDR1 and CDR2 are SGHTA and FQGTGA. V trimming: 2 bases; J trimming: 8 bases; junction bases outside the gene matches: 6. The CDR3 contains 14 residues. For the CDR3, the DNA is TGTGCCAGCAGCTTAGGGGGGGTATTGGATGAGCAGTTCTTC. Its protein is CASSLGGVLDEQFF.

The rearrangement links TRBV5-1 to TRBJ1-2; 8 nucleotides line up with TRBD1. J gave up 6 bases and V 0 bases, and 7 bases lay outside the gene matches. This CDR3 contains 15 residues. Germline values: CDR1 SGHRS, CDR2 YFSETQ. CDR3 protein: CASSLELQGVDGYTF. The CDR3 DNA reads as TGCGCCAGCAGCTTGGAACTACAGGGGGTGGATGGCTACACCTTC.